A single sample gave rise to the 19 T cell receptor beta chains below, sequenced in a study of early T cells in non-severe SARS-CoV-2 infection. MiXCR, applied by TCRdb to the 5' RACE reads, yields one record per CDR3 protein. The table includes about 92,000 distinct CDR3 sequences, approximately 14% detected once. Sequencing input: whole blood. Source of these receptors: an adult who was a healthcare worker with PCR-confirmed SARS-CoV-2 infection or an uninfected control (not recorded which).

The sample holds many counts of this clonotype. The CDR3: CASSLRGRNQPQHF. The CDR3 DNA is TGTGCCAGCAGCTTGCGGGGGAGGAATCAGCCCCAGCATTTT. The chain recombines TRBV7-2 with TRBJ1-5; D may be TRBD1 (5 bases). The CDR3 spans 14 residues. The germline gives CDR1 SGHTA, CDR2 FQGNSA. The V end lost 3 bases, the J end lost 4 bases, and 10 bases lay between the germline ends. Full variable domain (remainder filled in from reference TRBV7-2 and TRBJ1-5): GAGVSQSPSNKVTEKGKDVELRCDPISGHTALYWYRQSLGQGLEFLIYFQGNSAPDKSGLPSDRFSAERTGGSVSTLTIQRTQQEDSAVYLCASSLRGRNQPQHFGDGTRLSIL.

A note on this clonotype: Here the CDR3 omits its conserved ending phenylalanine or tryptophan, so a read error is the likely source. The chain has TRBV12-3 or TRBV12-4 and TRBJ1-2; the D is unclear. Trimming cost V 1 base and J 4 bases, with 7 bases left between them. The CDR3 is 13 residues long. In nucleotides, the CDR3 is TGTGCCAGCAGTTTAGGAGGGCCCTATGGCTACACCCTC. Translating it yields CASSLGGPYGYTL.

This clonotype was found a few times. This chain joins TRBV20-1 and TRBJ1-2, with a possible D match to TRBD1 (6 bases). The V gene lost 6 bases and the J gene lost 4 bases, with 12 bases spanning the gap. The CDR3 totals 12 residues. CDR1 is DFQATT, CDR2 SNEGSKA, per germline (reference sequence). This CDR3 reads CSATRDTYGYTF. For the CDR3, the DNA is TGCAGTGCAACCCGGGACACCTATGGCTACACCTTC.

The rearrangement links TRBV12-3 or TRBV12-4 to TRBJ1-6; D perhaps matches TRBD1 (5 bases). V dropped 5 bases and J dropped 9 bases, with 11 bases sitting between them. CDR3 length: 13 residues. The CDR3 spells CASSNKQGSPLHF. The CDR3 DNA sequence: TGTGCCAGCAGTAATAAGCAGGGTTCACCCCTCCACTTT.

In this sample, this clonotype turned up many times. The chain is built from TRBV28 and TRBJ1-6, with 7 bases lining up with TRBD1. This CDR3 contains 15 residues. The junction had 11 bases not matched to a gene; V was cut back by 6 bases and J by 9 bases. Germline lookup yields CDR1 MDHEN and CDR2 SYDVKM. The CDR3: CASRPRDREVSPLHF. The CDR3, as DNA: TGTGCCAGCAGACCAAGAGACAGGGAGGTTTCACCCCTCCACTTT.

The rearrangement links TRBV7-6 to TRBJ2-3; TRBD2 matches at 11 bases. V trimming: 7 bases; J trimming: 3 bases; junction bases outside the gene matches: 15. The CDR3 spans 18 residues. Germline V gene sequence: CDR1 SGHVS, CDR2 FNYEAQ. The CDR3, as DNA: TGTGCCAGCATCCTAGGGGCTAGCGGGGGGCGCCGGACAGATACGCAGTATTTT. Translation: CASILGASGGRRTDTQYF.

The chain uses TRBV18 and TRBJ2-1; TRBD1 might be the D (6 bases). The CDR3 extends over 16 amino acids. Germline CDR1 and CDR2: KGHSH and LQKENI. Trimming left V 6 bases short and J 15 bases short, with 30 bases between. The CDR3 DNA reads as TGTGCCAGCTCCAGCCCAGGTTCCGACAGGCTATTCGGAGGGTTCTTC. Translating gives CASSSPGSDRLFGGFF.

This clonotype was counted only a few times. The rearrangement joins TRBV11-2 to TRBJ2-2; 10 bases are a match to TRBD2. The germline V gene encodes CDR1 SGHAT and CDR2 FQNNGV. The CDR3 is 19 amino acids. J lost 4 bases, V lost 1 base, and 12 bases had no gene match. CDR3 sequence (DNA): TGTGCCAGCAGCTTAGTCTTTCTAGCGGGGGTACGGGTCACCGGGGAGCTGTTTTTT. Amino acids: CASSLVFLAGVRVTGELFF.

V and J are TRBV7-6 and TRBJ2-6; possibly TRBD2 for D (5 bases). The CDR3 totals 15 residues. Germline-derived CDR1 and CDR2 are SGHVS and FNYEAQ. The V and J ends lost 5 bases and 0 bases respectively, with 8 bases between them. CDR3 DNA: TGTGCCAGCAGCATCGGGAACTCTGGGGCCAACGTCCTGACTTTC. Protein product: CASSIGNSGANVLTF.

This clonotype was found many times. The chain joins TRBV18 to TRBJ2-7; D unclear. Germline loops: CDR1 KGHSH, CDR2 LQKENI. CDR3 length: 12 residues. Trimming pared 8 bases from V and 2 bases from J, leaving 10 bases between. The CDR3 here is CASSLTAYEQYF. As DNA, the CDR3 is TGTGCCAGCAGTTTAACAGCCTACGAGCAGTACTTC.

This clonotype was observed a few times. Relative to the germline gene, one junction end is altered; a read error may explain this. The rearrangement uses TRBV29-1 and TRBJ1-5; the match to TRBD1 covers 8 bases. The CDR3 has 14 residues. Per the germline V gene, CDR1 is SQVTM and CDR2 is ANQGSEA. The CDR3 nucleotides are TGCAGCGTTCAAGACAGGGGTAGCAATCAGCCCCAGCATTTT. It yields the protein CSVQDRGSNQPQHF.

The rearrangement joins TRBV10-3 to TRBJ1-1, with D possibly being TRBD1 (6 bases). The CDR3 has 15 amino acids. V was cut by 1 base and J by 0 bases, with 9 bases left in between. Germline-derived CDR1 and CDR2 are ENHRY and SYGVKD. CDR3 residues: CAISELGGMNTEAFF. The CDR3 DNA sequence: TGTGCCATCAGTGAGTTAGGGGGAATGAACACTGAAGCTTTCTTT.

At least ten counts were recorded for this clonotype. This rearrangement joins TRBV7-8 to TRBJ2-6, with a possible D match to TRBD2 (5 bases). This CDR3 has 16 residues. V lost 1 base to trimming and J lost 0 bases, with 7 bases between them. CDR1 and CDR2 from the germline V gene are SGHVS and FQNEAQ. Here the CDR3 reads CASSLGTPSGANVLTF. For the CDR3, the DNA is TGTGCCAGCAGCTTAGGGACTCCCTCTGGGGCCAACGTCCTGACTTTC.

There are a few counts of this clonotype. The chain joins TRBV7-2 to TRBJ1-2; no firm D call. This CDR3 region has 17 residues. Per germline, CDR1 SGHTA and CDR2 FQGNSA. The V end was cut by 1 base, the J end by 2 bases, with 17 bases between. In nucleotides, the CDR3 is TGTGCCAGCAGCTTAGAAACTGGGAAGAGAGTCAACTATGGCTACACCTTC. Its protein is CASSLETGKRVNYGYTF.

This sequence joins TRBV3-1 and TRBJ2-1; the D gene could be TRBD1 or TRBD2 (5 bases each). This CDR3 region has 15 residues. In germline, CDR1 is LGHDT, CDR2 YNNKEL (reference sequence). V was cut by 2 bases and J by 4 bases, with 12 bases left in between. The CDR3 loop is CASSQTGTVYNEQFF. CDR3 coding DNA: TGTGCCAGCAGCCAAACCGGGACCGTTTACAATGAGCAGTTCTTC.

This clonotype was observed many times. The chain recombines TRBV18 with TRBJ2-7; the D call may be TRBD1 or TRBD2 (5 bases each). The CDR3 totals 14 residues. Trimming left V 5 bases short and J 2 bases short, with 13 bases between. Germline assignment: CDR1 KGHSH and CDR2 LQKENI. As DNA, the CDR3 is TGTGCCAGCTCATCGGGACCGAATACCTACGAGCAGTACTTC. Protein product: CASSSGPNTYEQYF.

This clonotype occurred a few times. The gene calls are TRBV21-1 and TRBJ1-1; the table's D call of TRBD1 was not tested on the DNA. TRBV21-1 is a pseudogene locus. CDR3 length: 14 amino acids. The CDR3 region has the DNA TGTGCCAGCAGCAAAGGACAGGGTGGAACTGAAGCTTTCTTT. Translating it yields CASSKGQGGTEAFF.

The chain carries TRBV9 and TRBJ2-7; 8 bases map to TRBD2. This CDR3 is 14 amino acids long. The junction had 3 bases not matched to a gene; V was cut back by 0 bases and J by 4 bases. Germline loops: CDR1 SGDLS, CDR2 YYNGEE. The CDR3 coding sequence is TGTGCCAGCAGCGTAGGCCTAGCGGGTTACGAGCAGTACTTC. This gives the protein CASSVGLAGYEQYF. Complete variable domain (other parts from reference TRBV9 and TRBJ2-7): DSGVTQTPKHLITATGQRVTLRCSPRSGDLSVYWYQQSLDQGLQFLIQYYNGEERAKGNILERFSAQQFPDLHSELNLSSLELGDSALYFCASSVGLAGYEQYFGPGTRLTVT.

This clonotype came up a few times. The chain recombines TRBV3-1 with TRBJ1-1; D call uncertain. The V and J ends lost 1 base and 3 bases respectively, with 9 bases between them. CDR3 length equals 14 residues. Per germline, CDR1 LGHDT and CDR2 YNNKEL (reference sequence). CDR3 protein: CASSQVRGYTEAFF. CDR3 bases: TGTGCCAGCAGCCAAGTAAGAGGATACACTGAAGCTTTCTTT.